These T cell receptor beta chains were read from a single sample in a study of blood T cell repertoires in COVID-19. Libraries were prepared by immunoSEQ multiplex PCR; TCRdb keeps only in-frame clonotypes and omits some of them. Here the sample spans under 300,000 clones, 65% to 85% being singletons. The sequencing sample was made of PBMCs or T cells enriched from blood (not recorded which). Receptors originate from a man aged 50 to 59 who had recovered from COVID-19. Each CDR3 is given with its conserved first and last residue. The D gene is left open where the match is weak. Clone size is given for some rows only: seen once, a few or many times, or a class if the clone is expanded.

j_call v_call d_call clone_size cdr3_aa cdr3_nt
TRBJ2-3 TRBV13 - - CASSLGLAPGNTQYF TGTGCCAGCAGCTTAGGGCTAGCGCCAGGTAATACGCAGTATTTT
TRBJ2-1 TRBV9 TRBD2 - CASSVAPAGVSEQFF TGTGCCAGCAGCGTAGCACCAGCGGGAGTAAGTGAGCAGTTCTTC
TRBJ1-1 TRBV18 TRBD1 - CASSPSGQGTEAFF TGTGCCAGCTCACCCTCGGGACAGGGGACTGAAGCTTTCTTT
TRBJ2-5 TRBV5-1 TRBD2 - CASSPSGLAVGETQYF TGCGCCAGCAGCCCCTCGGGACTAGCGGTTGGAGAGACCCAGTACTTC
TRBJ2-5 TRBV19 - - CASSIRTALYQETQYF TGTGCCAGTAGTATTCGGACAGCCCTGTACCAAGAGACCCAGTACTTC
TRBJ2-4 TRBV28 - - CATRSGSVAKNIQYF TGTGCCACACGAAGCGGCTCAGTAGCCAAAAACATTCAGTACTTC
TRBJ1-3 TRBV5-1 TRBD1 - CASSNAGGSGNTIYF TGCGCCAGCAGCAACGCAGGGGGCTCTGGAAACACCATATATTTT
TRBJ2-5 TRBV6-5 - - CASPSAGRETQYF TGTGCCAGCCCGTCGGCGGGACGAGAGACCCAGTACTTC
TRBJ2-3 TRBV7-2 TRBD2 once CASSEGLAGGVDTQYF TGTGCCAGCAGCGAGGGACTAGCGGGAGGGGTAGATACGCAGTATTTT
TRBJ1-2 TRBV3-1/TRBV3-2 TRBD1 - CASSHQGAWGYTF TGTGCCAGCAGCCACCAGGGGGCGTGGGGCTACACCTTC
TRBJ2-7 TRBV10-1 - - CASSESWALGDEQYF TGCGCCAGCAGTGAGTCTTGGGCCTTGGGCGACGAGCAGTACTTC
TRBJ1-1 TRBV4-2 - - CASSRVGQLVNTEAFF TGTGCCAGCAGCCGCGTCGGACAGCTAGTGAACACTGAAGCTTTCTTT
TRBJ1-4 TRBV4-1 - - CASSQAPGVNEKLFF TGCGCCAGCAGCCAAGCACCCGGGGTCAATGAAAAACTGTTTTTT
TRBJ2-2 TRBV5-1 TRBD2 - CASSLRLAGGLKNTGELFF TGCGCCAGCAGCTTGCGACTGGCGGGGGGGCTCAAGAACACCGGGGAGCTGTTTTTT
TRBJ2-7 TRBV5-1 - - CASSQAGPPYEQYF TGCGCCAGCAGCCAAGCGGGTCCCCCCTACGAGCAGTACTTC
TRBJ1-2 TRBV14 - - CASSRRGGGLNYGYTF TGTGCCAGCAGCCGGCGGGGCGGGGGCCTCAACTATGGCTACACCTTC
TRBJ1-3 TRBV5-4 TRBD1 - CASRRDSHSGNTIYF TGTGCCAGCAGGCGGGACAGCCACTCTGGAAACACCATATATTTT
TRBJ1-2 TRBV27 TRBD1 many CASSLQGAGAGYTF TGTGCCAGCAGTTTACAGGGGGCCGGGGCGGGCTACACCTTC
TRBJ2-3 TRBV5-4 - - CASSISADTQYF TGTGCCAGCAGCATATCAGCAGATACGCAGTATTTT
TRBJ2-6 TRBV6-2/TRBV6-3 TRBD1 - CASSPGQGRYGANVLTF TGTGCCAGCAGCCCCGGACAGGGGAGGTACGGGGCCAACGTCCTGACTTTC
TRBJ1-2 TRBV21-1 - - CASPRGRAKGYGYTF TGTGCCAGCCCCAGGGGCAGGGCCAAAGGCTATGGCTACACCTTC
TRBJ2-2 TRBV11-3 - - CASSSRTNTGELFF TGTGCCAGCAGCTCGCGGACTAACACCGGGGAGCTGTTTTTT
TRBJ2-7 TRBV2 TRBD2 - CASTSGGHYEQYF TGTGCCAGCACTAGCGGGGGACACTACGAGCAGTACTTC
TRBJ2-1 TRBV19 - - CASRRAGLEDNEQFF TGTGCCAGTAGGAGAGCGGGCCTGGAGGACAATGAGCAGTTCTTC
TRBJ1-3 TRBV6-5 - - CASSYSSSAGNTIYF TGTGCCAGCAGTTACTCGTCGTCCGCTGGAAACACCATATATTTT
TRBJ1-5 TRBV7-8 - - CASSLARVYSNQPQHF TGTGCCAGCAGCTTAGCGCGAGTCTATAGCAATCAGCCCCAGCATTTT
TRBJ1-2 TRBV5-8 - - CASSLRGNYGYTF TGTGCCAGCAGCTTGCGCGGTAACTATGGCTACACCTTC
TRBJ1-3 TRBV3-1/TRBV3-2 TRBD1 - CASSQSGQLGNTIYF TGTGCCAGCAGCCAGTCGGGACAGCTAGGAAACACCATATATTTT